The present entry profiles one T cell receptor (beta chain) with its context. The record originates from a study of long-term antiretroviral therapy in people with HIV. The CDR3 runs to 14 residues. V lost 2 bases, J lost 4 bases, and 11 bases lay in between. The germline gives CDR1 LNHDA, CDR2 SQIVND (reference sequence). Samples were assayed with immunoSEQ v3.0 at survey level. Method: immunoSEQ multiplex PCR; TCRdb's copy keeps in-frame clones and lacks some. The table lists 17,000 or so clones, 81% of them singletons. The TCR was taken from a young man with HIV. The rearrangement uses TRBV19 and TRBJ1-2, with D perhaps TRBD1 (6 bases). The sequences come from unsorted PBMCs, collected less than 1.3 years before starting antiretroviral therapy. This CDR3 reads CASSIRGQIYGYTF. The CDR3 DNA reads as TGTGCCAGTAGTATAAGGGGACAAATCTATGGCTACACCTTC.